The TCR beta chain under discussion was sequenced for a study of identical twins. The CDR3 runs 14 residues. V shed 0 bases and J shed 3 bases, with 9 bases lying between them. CDR1 and CDR2 (germline): SGHDT, YYEEEE. Template switching supplied a universal primer site; unique molecular identifiers were carried on the cDNA. In TCRdb, the 5' RACE reads were re-called with MiXCR into one record per CDR3 protein. The table shows approximately 1.8 million distinct CDR3 sequences, with about 32% occurring only once. A note on this clonotype: No antigen is known for it.

Study observations and caveats: Twin-shared out-of-frame alpha sequences showed excess low generation probability.

Material for sequencing was cord blood. The chain combines TRBV5-6 with TRBJ1-1; D possibly corresponds to TRBD1 (5 bases). This TCR came from a newborn girl in good health. DNA of the CDR3: TGTGCCAGCAGCTTGGCCACGGGGCACACTGAAGCTTTCTTT. It specifies CASSLATGHTEAFF.